The entry below gives a single T cell receptor (beta chain) sequence along with its context. Its target is not known. Some clones are missing from TCRdb's copy, which holds only in-frame ones; the method was immunoSEQ multiplex PCR. The table records roughly 24,000 clones, 81% of them present only once. The entry originates in a study of T cells in narcolepsy. Study-wide findings and caveats: Comparing one patient's CSF and blood CD4+ clonotypes highlighted HCRT- and TRIB2-specific autoreactive clonotypes. Reportedly, autoreactive clonotypes were serially detected in patients' blood but not controls'.

Germline loops: CDR1 MNHNY, CDR2 SVGAGI (reference sequence). The V and J ends lost 5 bases and 7 bases, in that order; junction bases with no gene match: 10. There are 14 residues in the CDR3. The sample comprised memory (CD45RA-) CD4+ T cells from blood. The TCR originated in a human donor in good health. The J gene is TRBJ2-7, the V gene TRBV6-6, with 8 bases lining up with TRBD1. The chain's CDR3 is CASSTPTQGEEQYF. CDR3 coding DNA: TGTGCCAGCAGTACGCCTACACAGGGGGAAGAGCAGTACTTC.